The entry below gives a single TCR beta chain sequence along with its context. The antigen is undetermined. Sequencing was at survey level. The assay was immunoSEQ multiplex PCR, and TCRdb's table has in-frame clones only and misses some. The data hold some 40,000 clones, with 75% to 85% observed a single time. The germline V gene encodes CDR1 KGHSH and CDR2 LQKENI. This CDR3 comprises 15 residues. J was trimmed by 2 bases and V by 5 bases; bases with no gene match: 8. These data are taken from a study of STAT5B mutations in CD4+ large granular lymphocyte leukemia. The study, taken as a whole, reports: Compared with healthy controls (2/35), patient top clones favored TRBV06 (8/27).

The sequence derives from a human donor in good health. Material for sequencing was CD4+ T cells from blood buffy coats. The chain has TRBV18 and TRBJ1-2; 7 nucleotides agree with TRBD1. DNA of the CDR3: TGTGCCAGCTCATTCCGACAGGGAAACAACTATGGCTACACCTTC. Amino acid sequence: CASSFRQGNNYGYTF.